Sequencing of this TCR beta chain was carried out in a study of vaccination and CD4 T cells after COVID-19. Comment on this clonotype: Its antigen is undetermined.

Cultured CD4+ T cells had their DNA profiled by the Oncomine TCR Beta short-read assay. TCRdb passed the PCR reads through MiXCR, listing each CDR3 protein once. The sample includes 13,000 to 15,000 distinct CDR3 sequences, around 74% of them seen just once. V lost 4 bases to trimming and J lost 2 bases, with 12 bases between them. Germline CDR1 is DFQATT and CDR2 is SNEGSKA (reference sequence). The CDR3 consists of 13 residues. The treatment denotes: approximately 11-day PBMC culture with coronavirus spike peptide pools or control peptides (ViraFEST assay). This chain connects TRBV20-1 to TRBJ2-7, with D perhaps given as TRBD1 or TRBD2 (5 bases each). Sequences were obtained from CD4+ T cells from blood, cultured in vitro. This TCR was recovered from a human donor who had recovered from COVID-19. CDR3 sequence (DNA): TGCAGTGCTACCCCGGGGCTAGCCTACGAGCAGTACTTC. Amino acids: CSATPGLAYEQYF.